This T cell receptor (beta chain) emerged from a study of T cell responses to AZD1222 COVID-19 vaccine. Sequencing was performed with immunoSEQ multiplex PCR; in TCRdb, only in-frame clones are kept and a portion is missing. Of approximately 92,000 clones in the sample, approximately 91% were seen once. CDR1 is SGHTA and CDR2 is FQGNSA in the germline V gene. V lost 5 bases and J 2 bases, leaving 11 bases between the germline ends. CDR3 length: 14 amino acids. Study-wide points: Researchers report vaccine-associated CD4 TCRs spanning spike, with dominance at 160-218 and 743-854.

With regard to this clone: Its antigen is still unknown.

The source is an adult in good health. Material: peripheral blood, obtained on day 0 of AZD1222 vaccination. The J gene is TRBJ2-3, the V gene TRBV7-2, with D perhaps TRBD1 (6 bases). The CDR3 sequence is CASSPGQSTDTQYF. The CDR3 region has the DNA TGTGCCAGCAGCCCCGGACAGTCCACAGATACGCAGTATTTT.